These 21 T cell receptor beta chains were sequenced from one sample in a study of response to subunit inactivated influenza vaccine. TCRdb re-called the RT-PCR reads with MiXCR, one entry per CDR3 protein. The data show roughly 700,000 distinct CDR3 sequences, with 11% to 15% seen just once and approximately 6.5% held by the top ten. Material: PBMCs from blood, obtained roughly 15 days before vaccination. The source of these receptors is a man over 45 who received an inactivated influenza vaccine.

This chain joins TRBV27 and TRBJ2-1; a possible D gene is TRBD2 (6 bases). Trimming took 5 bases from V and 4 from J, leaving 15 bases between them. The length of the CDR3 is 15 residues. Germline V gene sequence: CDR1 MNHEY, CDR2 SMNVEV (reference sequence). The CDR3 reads CASSQVGGIYNEQFF. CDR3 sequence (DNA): TGTGCCAGCAGTCAGGTGGGGGGAATTTACAATGAGCAGTTCTTC.

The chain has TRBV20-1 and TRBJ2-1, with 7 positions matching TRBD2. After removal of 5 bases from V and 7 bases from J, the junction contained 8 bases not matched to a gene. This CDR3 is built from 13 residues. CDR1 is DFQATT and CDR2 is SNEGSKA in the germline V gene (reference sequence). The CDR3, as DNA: TGCAGTGCTTTCAGCGGGAAGGGGAATGAGCAGTTCTTC. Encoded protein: CSAFSGKGNEQFF.

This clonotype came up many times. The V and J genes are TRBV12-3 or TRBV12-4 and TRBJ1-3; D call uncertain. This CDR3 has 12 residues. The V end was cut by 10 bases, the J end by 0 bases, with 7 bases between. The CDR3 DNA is TGTGCCACCCGGGGCTCTGGAAACACCATATATTTT. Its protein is CATRGSGNTIYF.

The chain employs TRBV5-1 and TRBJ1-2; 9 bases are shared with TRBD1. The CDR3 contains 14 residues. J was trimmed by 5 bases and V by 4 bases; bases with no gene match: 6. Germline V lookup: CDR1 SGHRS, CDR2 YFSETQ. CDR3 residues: CASSKDRGQYGYTF. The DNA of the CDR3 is TGCGCCAGCAGCAAGGACAGGGGTCAATATGGCTACACCTTC.

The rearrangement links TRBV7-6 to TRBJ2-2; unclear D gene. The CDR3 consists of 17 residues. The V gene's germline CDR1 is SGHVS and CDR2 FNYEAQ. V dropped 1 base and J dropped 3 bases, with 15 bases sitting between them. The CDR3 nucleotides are TGTGCCAGCAGCTTAGGTATCCCCAATCTCCACACCGGGGAGCTGTTTTTT. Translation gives CASSLGIPNLHTGELFF.

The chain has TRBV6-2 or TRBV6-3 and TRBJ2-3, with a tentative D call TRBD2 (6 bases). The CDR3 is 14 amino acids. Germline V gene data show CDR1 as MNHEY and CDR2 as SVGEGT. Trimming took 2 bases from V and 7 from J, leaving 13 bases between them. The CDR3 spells CASSYRRALNTQYF. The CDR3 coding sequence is TGTGCCAGCAGTTACCGGAGGGCCCTCAATACGCAGTATTTT.

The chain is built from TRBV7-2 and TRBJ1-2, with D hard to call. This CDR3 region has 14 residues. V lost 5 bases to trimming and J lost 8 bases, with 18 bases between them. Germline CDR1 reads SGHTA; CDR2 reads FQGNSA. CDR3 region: CASSPVVPGEGYTF. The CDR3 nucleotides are TGTGCCAGCAGCCCCGTGGTACCAGGAGAAGGCTACACCTTC.

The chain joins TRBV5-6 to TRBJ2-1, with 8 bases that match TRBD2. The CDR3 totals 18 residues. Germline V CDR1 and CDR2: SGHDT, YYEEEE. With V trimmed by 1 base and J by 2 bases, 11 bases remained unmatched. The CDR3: CASSLYQTTSVTYNEQFF. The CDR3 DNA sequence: TGTGCCAGCAGCTTGTACCAGACGACTAGCGTAACCTACAATGAGCAGTTCTTC.

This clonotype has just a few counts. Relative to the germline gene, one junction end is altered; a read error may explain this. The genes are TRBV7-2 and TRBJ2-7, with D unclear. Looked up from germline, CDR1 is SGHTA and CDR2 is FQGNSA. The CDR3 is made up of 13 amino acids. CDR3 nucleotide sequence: TGTGCCCGCAGCCAGGACCCCCCCTACGAGCAGTACTTC. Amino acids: CARSQDPPYEQYF.

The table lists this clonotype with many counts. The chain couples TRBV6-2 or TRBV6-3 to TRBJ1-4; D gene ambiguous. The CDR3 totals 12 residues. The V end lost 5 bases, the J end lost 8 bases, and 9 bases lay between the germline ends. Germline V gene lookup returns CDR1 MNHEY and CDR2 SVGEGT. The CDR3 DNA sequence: TGTGCCAGCAGTGGGCGGAGGGAAAAACTGTTTTTT. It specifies CASSGRREKLFF.

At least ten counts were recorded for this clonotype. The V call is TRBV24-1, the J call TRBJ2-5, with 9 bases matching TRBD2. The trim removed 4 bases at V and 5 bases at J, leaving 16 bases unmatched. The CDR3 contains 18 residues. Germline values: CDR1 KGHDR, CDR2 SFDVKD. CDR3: CATSDPQNSGRPGETQYF. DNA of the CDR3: TGTGCCACCAGTGACCCCCAGAATAGCGGGAGACCTGGGGAGACCCAGTACTTC.

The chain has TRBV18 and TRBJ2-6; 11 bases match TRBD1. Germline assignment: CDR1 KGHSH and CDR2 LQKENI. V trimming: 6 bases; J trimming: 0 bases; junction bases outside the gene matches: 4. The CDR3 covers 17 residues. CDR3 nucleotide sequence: TGTGCCAGCTCCCTTGGGACAGGGGGCTCTGGGGCCAACGTCCTGACTTTC. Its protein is CASSLGTGGSGANVLTF.

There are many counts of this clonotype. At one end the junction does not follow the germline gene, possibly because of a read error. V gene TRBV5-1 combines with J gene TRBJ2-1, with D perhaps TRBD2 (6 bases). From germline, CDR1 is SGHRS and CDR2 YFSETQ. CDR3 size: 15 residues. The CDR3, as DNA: TGTGCCAGCAGCCTTAGCGGAAACTCCTACAATGAGCAGTTCTTC. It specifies CASSLSGNSYNEQFF. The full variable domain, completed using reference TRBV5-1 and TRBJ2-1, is KAGVTQTPRYLIKTRGQQVTLSCSPISGHRSVSWYQQTPGQGLQFLFEYFSETQRNKGNFPGRFSGRQFSNSRSEMNVSTLELGDSALYLCASSLSGNSYNEQFFGPGTRLTVL.

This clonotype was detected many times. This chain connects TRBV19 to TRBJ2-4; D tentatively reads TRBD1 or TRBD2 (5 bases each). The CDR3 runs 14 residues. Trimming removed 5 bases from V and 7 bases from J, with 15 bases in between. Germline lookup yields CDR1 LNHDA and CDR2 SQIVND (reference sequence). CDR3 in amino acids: CASSQSGRRNIQYF. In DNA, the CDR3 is TGTGCCAGTAGTCAATCGGGGCGTCGGAACATTCAGTACTTC.

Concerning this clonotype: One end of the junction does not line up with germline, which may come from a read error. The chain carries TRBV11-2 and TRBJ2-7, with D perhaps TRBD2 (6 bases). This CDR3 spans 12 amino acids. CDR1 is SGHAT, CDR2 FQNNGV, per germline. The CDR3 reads CASSSEGHQLSF. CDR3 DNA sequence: TGTGCCAGCAGCTCGGAGGGCCACCAACTCTCCTTC.

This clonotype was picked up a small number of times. The CDR3 bases are TGTGCCAGCAGTTACTCGCCTAGCGGGGGGTCTACGGAGACCCAGTACTTC. This codes for CASSYSPSGGSTETQYF. V usage is TRBV6-5 and J usage is TRBJ2-5, with 11 bases identical to TRBD2. The length of the CDR3 is 17 residues. Germline-derived CDR1 and CDR2 are MNHEY and SVGAGI. The trim removed 0 bases at V and 5 bases at J, leaving 8 bases unmatched.

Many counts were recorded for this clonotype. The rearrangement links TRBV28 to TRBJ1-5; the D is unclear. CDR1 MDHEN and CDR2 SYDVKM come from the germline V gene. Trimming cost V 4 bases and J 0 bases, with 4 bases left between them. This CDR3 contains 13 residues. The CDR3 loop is CASSSDSNQPQHF. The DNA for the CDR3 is TGTGCCAGCAGTTCGGATAGCAATCAGCCCCAGCATTTT.

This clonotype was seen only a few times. CDR3 sequence (DNA): TGCGCCAGCAGCCGTGGGACTAGCGGCGGGACAGATACGCAGTATTTT. Amino acid sequence: CASSRGTSGGTDTQYF. V is TRBV4-1 and J is TRBJ2-3, with 11 positions matching TRBD2. The germline V gene encodes CDR1 MGHRA and CDR2 YSYEKL. The V segment lost 4 bases and the J segment 3 bases; nucleotides outside the gene matches: 6. The CDR3 runs 16 residues.

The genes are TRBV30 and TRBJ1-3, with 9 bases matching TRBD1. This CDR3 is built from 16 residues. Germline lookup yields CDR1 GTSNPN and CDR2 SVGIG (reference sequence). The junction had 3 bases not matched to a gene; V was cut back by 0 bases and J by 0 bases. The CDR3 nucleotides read TGTGCCTGGAGTGTACGGGACAGGGTCTCTGGAAACACCATATATTTT. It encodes CAWSVRDRVSGNTIYF.

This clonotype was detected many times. The CDR3 loop reads CSATGGRGYTF. The CDR3 DNA reads as TGCAGCGCAACAGGGGGCCGGGGCTACACCTTC. This chain uses TRBV29-1 with TRBJ1-2; 9 bases line up with TRBD1. CDR3 length: 11 amino acids. V trimming: 7 bases; J trimming: 8 bases; junction bases outside the gene matches: 5. CDR1 and CDR2 from the germline V gene are SQVTM and ANQGSEA.

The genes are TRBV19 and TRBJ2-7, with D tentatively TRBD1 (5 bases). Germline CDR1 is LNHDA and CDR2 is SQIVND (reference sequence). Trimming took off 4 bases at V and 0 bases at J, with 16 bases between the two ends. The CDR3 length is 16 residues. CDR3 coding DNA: TGTGCCAGTAGTACCGAACGTACAGGCAGCTCCTACGAGCAGTACTTC. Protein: CASSTERTGSSYEQYF.